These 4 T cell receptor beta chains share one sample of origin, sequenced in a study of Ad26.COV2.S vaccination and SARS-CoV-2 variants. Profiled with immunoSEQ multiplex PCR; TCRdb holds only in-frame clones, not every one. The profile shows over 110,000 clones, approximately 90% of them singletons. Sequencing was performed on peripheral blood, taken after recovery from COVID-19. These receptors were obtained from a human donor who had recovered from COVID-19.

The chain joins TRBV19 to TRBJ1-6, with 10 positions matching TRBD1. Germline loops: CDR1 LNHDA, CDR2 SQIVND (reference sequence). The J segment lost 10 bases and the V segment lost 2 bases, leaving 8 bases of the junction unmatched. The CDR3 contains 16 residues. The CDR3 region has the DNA TGTGCCAGTAGTATATTCGGGGACAGGGGTGAGTCACCCCTCCACTTT. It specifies CASSIFGDRGESPLHF.

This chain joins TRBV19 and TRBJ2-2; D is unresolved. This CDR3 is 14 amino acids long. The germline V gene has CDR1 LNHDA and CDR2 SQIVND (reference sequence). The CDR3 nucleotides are TGTGCTAGTTGTTTACACCCGAACACCGGGGAGCTGTTTTTT. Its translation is CASCLHPNTGELFF.

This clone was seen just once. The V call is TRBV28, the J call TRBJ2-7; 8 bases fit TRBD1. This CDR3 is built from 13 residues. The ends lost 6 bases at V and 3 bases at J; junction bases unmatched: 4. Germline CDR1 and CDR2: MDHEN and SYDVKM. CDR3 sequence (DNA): TGTGCCAGCAGAGGACAGGGCTACTACGAGCAGTACTTC. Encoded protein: CASRGQGYYEQYF.

This CDR3 is CASRGTGSPFF. For the CDR3, the DNA is TGTGCCAGCAGGGGGACAGGGTCCCCGTTCTTC. The chain carries TRBV11-2 and TRBJ2-1; 9 nucleotides agree with TRBD1. After removal of 6 bases from V and 15 bases from J, the junction contained 6 bases not matched to a gene. Germline loops: CDR1 SGHAT, CDR2 FQNNGV. The CDR3 runs 11 residues. Supplemented by reference TRBV11-2 and TRBJ2-1, the full variable domain reads EAGVAQSPRYKIIEKRQSVAFWCNPISGHATLYWYQQILGQGPKLLIQFQNNGVVDDSQLPKDRFSAERLKGVDSTLKIQPAKLEDSAVYLCASRGTGSPFFGPGTRLTVL.